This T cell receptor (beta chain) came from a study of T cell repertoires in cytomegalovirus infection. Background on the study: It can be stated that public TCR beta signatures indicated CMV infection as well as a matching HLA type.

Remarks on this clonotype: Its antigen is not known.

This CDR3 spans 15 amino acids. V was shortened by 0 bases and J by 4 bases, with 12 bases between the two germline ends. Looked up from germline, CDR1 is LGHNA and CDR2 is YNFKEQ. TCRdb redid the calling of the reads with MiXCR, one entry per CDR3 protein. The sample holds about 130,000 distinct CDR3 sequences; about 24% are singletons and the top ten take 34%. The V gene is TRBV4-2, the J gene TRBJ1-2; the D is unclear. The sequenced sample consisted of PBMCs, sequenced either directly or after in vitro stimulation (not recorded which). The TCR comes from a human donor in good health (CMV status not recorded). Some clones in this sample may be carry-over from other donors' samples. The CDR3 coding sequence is TGTGCCAGCAGCCAAGAGACTGTCCCCCGCTATGGCTACACCTTC. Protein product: CASSQETVPRYGYTF.